The 14 T cell receptor beta chains presented below share a single source sample, sequenced in a study of metastatic and nonmetastatic thyroid tumors (dated by TCRdb to 2018 to 2020). Libraries were prepared through PCR. The run used an Illumina HiSeq 4000. TCRdb's own reprocessing of the public reads used fastp at Q25 and MiXCR and kept productive beta chains. Here the sample has about 37,000 clones; around 28% occur a single time. The top ten hold 11% of the sample. No treatment had been received by any patient before thyroid surgery. The sample taken for sequencing was blood. These receptor sequences come from a male donor with papillary thyroid cancer or a benign thyroid nodule (not recorded which). Some clones in this sample may be carry-over from other donors' samples.

The rearrangement uses TRBV6-2 or TRBV6-3 and TRBJ2-7, with 7 bases aligning to TRBD1. The CDR3 is 14 residues long. Germline CDR1 reads MNHEY; CDR2 reads SVGEGT. V shed 2 bases, J shed 2 bases, and the junction held 3 bases outside the gene matches. This chain's CDR3 is CASSYGQAPYEQYF. CDR3 nucleotide sequence: TGTGCCAGCAGTTACGGACAGGCGCCCTACGAGCAGTACTTC.

Only a few counts were recorded for this clone. The J gene is TRBJ2-1, the V gene TRBV28; 7 nucleotides align to TRBD2. Germline CDR1 reads MDHEN; CDR2 reads SYDVKM. V lost 6 bases and J lost 4; bases outside the gene matches: 9. The CDR3 has 15 amino acids. CDR3 DNA sequence: TGTGCCAGCAGCTTGGGAGGGAACCTATACAATGAGCAGTTCTTC. Translation: CASSLGGNLYNEQFF.

This clone is classed as medium-sized. The chain combines TRBV6-1 with TRBJ2-7, with D uncertain. V gave up 1 base and J gave up 0 bases, with 13 bases separating them. Germline-derived CDR1 and CDR2 are MNHNS and SASEGT. This CDR3 has 16 amino acids. The CDR3 region is CASSEVEHSLSYEQYF. The CDR3 DNA sequence: TGTGCCAGCAGTGAAGTAGAACACTCCCTCTCCTACGAGCAGTACTTC.

The chain joins TRBV3-1 to TRBJ1-5; D is unresolved. The CDR3 extends over 16 amino acids. Germline values: CDR1 LGHDT, CDR2 YNNKEL (reference sequence). V dropped 1 base and J dropped 3 bases, with 13 bases sitting between them. CDR3 sequence: CASSQGSRGTNQPQHF. CDR3 nucleotide sequence: TGTGCCAGCAGCCAAGGGAGTAGAGGAACCAATCAGCCCCAGCATTTT. Based on the CDR3 plus reference TRBV3-1 and TRBJ1-5, the full variable domain is DTAVSQTPKYLVTQMGNDKSIKCEQNLGHDTMYWYKQDSKKFLKIMFSYNNKELIINETVPNRFSPKSPDKAHLNLHINSLELGDSAVYFCASSQGSRGTNQPQHFGDGTRLSIL.

The table lists this clone with a few counts. CDR3 protein: CASSFVHEQYF. Here the CDR3 DNA reads TGTGCCAGCAGCTTCGTCCACGAGCAGTACTTC. The V call is TRBV7-2, the J call TRBJ2-7; no firm D call. The V end was cut by 3 bases, the J end by 5 bases, with 5 bases between. The CDR3 runs to 11 residues. The germline V gene has CDR1 SGHTA and CDR2 FQGNSA.

This clone was recorded many times. V is TRBV24-1 and J is TRBJ2-5; 7 bases fit TRBD2. Germline assignment: CDR1 KGHDR and CDR2 SFDVKD. V lost 5 bases and J lost 2; bases outside the gene matches: 4. The CDR3 sequence is 14 residues long. The CDR3 loop is CATSAFSGQETQYF. CDR3 nucleotides: TGTGCCACCAGTGCCTTTAGCGGGCAAGAGACCCAGTACTTC.

The rearrangement links TRBV20-1 to TRBJ1-1; no reliable D call. The CDR3 covers 14 residues. Trimming pared 4 bases from V and 1 base from J, leaving 13 bases between. CDR1 and CDR2 from the germline V gene are DFQATT and SNEGSKA (reference sequence). For the CDR3, the DNA is TGCAGTGCTAAGACCGCCGGGAAGAACACTGAAGCTTTCTTT. Translation gives CSAKTAGKNTEAFF.

In regard to this clone: Other DNA sequences of this sample code for an identical CDR3. The chain's CDR3 is CASSLADEQYF. The CDR3, as DNA: TGCGCCAGCAGCTTGGCGGATGAGCAGTACTTC. The chain combines TRBV5-1 with TRBJ2-7; no clear D. This CDR3 is 11 amino acids long. V was shortened by 0 bases and J by 7 bases, with 5 bases between the two germline ends. From germline, CDR1 is SGHRS and CDR2 YFSETQ.

There are many counts of this clone. V and J are TRBV4-1 and TRBJ1-1; D perhaps matches TRBD1 (6 bases). V was cut by 5 bases and J by 2 bases, with 12 bases left in between. The germline V gene has CDR1 MGHRA and CDR2 YSYEKL. The CDR3 has 14 residues. CDR3 nucleotides: TGCGCCAGCAGCACCCGGACAGAAAACACTGAAGCTTTCTTT. As protein: CASSTRTENTEAFF.

This clone showed up just a few times. The chain recombines TRBV2 with TRBJ2-1; D assignment may be TRBD1 or TRBD2 (6 bases each). Germline V CDR1 and CDR2: SNHLY, FYNNEI. The CDR3 spans 14 residues. Trimming took 9 bases from V and 7 from J, leaving 19 bases between them. The CDR3 DNA reads TGTGCCAGGGGGGGCCAGAACAAGGGGAATGAGCAGTTCTTC. It is translated as CARGGQNKGNEQFF.

In this sample, this clone is medium-sized. The genes are TRBV11-2 and TRBJ2-7; D uncertain. In germline, CDR1 is SGHAT, CDR2 FQNNGV. Trimming shortened V by 5 bases and J by 6 bases, and 14 bases separated the two germline ends. The CDR3 has 13 residues. CDR3 loop: CASSQGSVFEQYF. The CDR3 region has the DNA TGTGCCAGCAGCCAAGGGTCGGTTTTCGAGCAGTACTTC.

This clone is medium-sized by share. V is TRBV6-1 and J is TRBJ2-7; the D gene is possibly TRBD1 (6 bases). The V end was cut by 2 bases, the J end by 6 bases, with 17 bases between. CDR3 length equals 15 residues. The germline CDR1 and CDR2 sequences are MNHNS and SASEGT. This CDR3 reads CASSEWAGASGEQYF. The CDR3 DNA sequence: TGTGCCAGCAGTGAATGGGCAGGGGCATCAGGCGAGCAGTACTTC.

This rearrangement joins TRBV11-2 to TRBJ2-7; 10 nucleotides line up with TRBD2. CDR3 length: 15 residues. Germline V gene lookup returns CDR1 SGHAT and CDR2 FQNNGV. J was trimmed by 3 bases and V by 5 bases; bases with no gene match: 7. The CDR3 DNA is TGTGCCAGCAGCGCAGGACTAGCGGAGTACTACGAGCAGTACTTC. Translated, it gives CASSAGLAEYYEQYF.

J is TRBJ2-5 and V is TRBV6-1, with 11 positions matching TRBD1. The CDR3 extends over 17 amino acids. Trimming cost V 3 bases and J 8 bases; bases outside gene matches: 14. Germline assignment: CDR1 MNHNS and CDR2 SASEGT. The CDR3 DNA sequence: TGTGCCAGCAGTGAGGGACAGGGGGGGACGGGCCATGATACCCAGTACTTC. The encoded protein is CASSEGQGGTGHDTQYF.